One and the same sample provided the 19 T cell receptor beta chains below, sequenced in a study of cytomegalovirus exposure and HLA in healthy donors. Vbeta (60) and Jbeta (13) primers were used in the PCR. Sequencing used immunoSEQ multiplex PCR; TCRdb keeps in-frame clones, though not all of them. The table records under 250,000 clones, roughly 79% of them present only once. Material: PBMCs. The receptor set was obtained from a male donor in good health and CMV-seronegative.

The chain recombines TRBV19 with TRBJ2-7, with TRBD1 identical over 11 bases. This CDR3 has 16 residues. Germline values: CDR1 LNHDA, CDR2 SQIVND (reference sequence). Losses at the gene ends were 9 bases for V and 1 base for J; bases not matched to a gene: 11. CDR3 protein: CARIVWGQGVSYEQYF. As DNA, the CDR3 is TGTGCCAGGATCGTATGGGGACAGGGGGTTTCCTACGAGCAGTACTTC. Combining the CDR3 with reference TRBV19 and TRBJ2-7 gives the whole variable domain DGGITQSPKYLFRKEGQNVTLSCEQNLNHDAMYWYRQDPGQGLRLIYYSQIVNDFQKGDIAEGYSVSREKKESFPLTVTSAQKNPTAFYLCARIVWGQGVSYEQYFGPGTRLTVT.

J is TRBJ2-5 and V is TRBV5-6, with D perhaps matching TRBD2 (5 bases). Trimming removed 1 base at V and 5 bases at J, with 15 bases between. The CDR3 loop spans 15 amino acids. The germline CDR1 and CDR2 sequences are SGHDT and YYEEEE. The CDR3 is CASSLRTRAWETQYF. The CDR3 DNA is TGTGCCAGCAGCTTGAGGACGCGGGCGTGGGAGACCCAGTACTTC.

The CDR3 here is CASRGLAGLYEQYF. The DNA for the CDR3 is TGCGCCAGCAGGGGACTAGCGGGACTGTACGAGCAGTACTTC. V and J are TRBV10-2 and TRBJ2-7; 13 bases are shared with TRBD2. This CDR3 contains 14 residues. Per germline, CDR1 WSHSY and CDR2 SAAADI. V dropped 6 bases and J dropped 4; count of bases not matched to a gene: 3.

The J gene is TRBJ1-5, the V gene TRBV7-8; 8 bases line up with TRBD1. The germline V gene encodes CDR1 SGHVS and CDR2 FQNEAQ. The CDR3 covers 14 residues. V was clipped by 6 bases and J by 5 bases; unmatched bases: 6. The CDR3 protein is CASRGDRPYQPQHF. The CDR3, as DNA: TGTGCCAGCAGGGGGGACAGGCCGTATCAGCCCCAGCATTTT.

The chain uses TRBV6-1 and TRBJ1-2, with 8 bases fitting TRBD1. V shed 6 bases and J 4 bases; nucleotides not matched to a gene: 1. Germline V gives CDR1 MNHNS, CDR2 SASEGT. This CDR3 is built from 12 residues. The CDR3, as DNA: TGTGCCAGCAGGCAGGGGGCCTATGGCTACACCTTC. This gives the protein CASRQGAYGYTF.

The chain employs TRBV4-2 and TRBJ2-7; possibly TRBD1 for D (6 bases). The V end lost 7 bases, the J end lost 3 bases, and 19 bases lay between the germline ends. This CDR3 comprises 15 residues. Per germline, CDR1 LGHNA and CDR2 YNFKEQ. The CDR3 DNA reads as TGTGCCAGCACCTTCACAGGGACCGGGAACTACGAGCAGTACTTC. It yields the protein CASTFTGTGNYEQYF.

The chain carries TRBV6-4 and TRBJ2-1; 10 bases map to TRBD2. The V and J ends lost 5 bases and 8 bases, in that order; junction bases with no gene match: 9. This CDR3 spans 15 amino acids. CDR1 and CDR2 from the germline V gene are MRHNA and SNTAGT. This chain's CDR3 is CASSSSGTSVYEQFF. The CDR3 coding sequence is TGTGCCAGCAGTTCCTCCGGGACTAGCGTCTATGAGCAGTTCTTC.

This rearrangement joins TRBV7-9 to TRBJ2-7; D possibly corresponds to TRBD2 (6 bases). Germline CDR1 SEHNR, CDR2 FQNEAQ (reference sequence). Trimming took off 1 base at V and 3 bases at J, with 10 bases between the two ends. The CDR3 totals 14 residues. CDR3 sequence reads: CASSLVGTYYEQYF. In nucleotides, the CDR3 is TGTGCCAGCAGCTTAGTCGGGACTTACTACGAGCAGTACTTC.

The chain couples TRBV19 to TRBJ2-2; 7 bases fit TRBD1. CDR1 and CDR2 (germline): LNHDA, SQIVND (reference sequence). The CDR3 length is 16 residues. Losses at the gene ends were 3 bases for V and 4 bases for J; bases not matched to a gene: 8. CDR3 DNA: TGTGCCAGTAGTATCCTCGACAGGGTTAGCACCGGGGAGCTGTTTTTT. It is translated as CASSILDRVSTGELFF. The complete variable domain, with remaining parts taken from reference TRBV19 and TRBJ2-2, reads DGGITQSPKYLFRKEGQNVTLSCEQNLNHDAMYWYRQDPGQGLRLIYYSQIVNDFQKGDIAEGYSVSREKKESFPLTVTSAQKNPTAFYLCASSILDRVSTGELFFGEGSRLTVL.

The V and J genes are TRBV28 and TRBJ1-5; D is possibly TRBD1 (5 bases). The CDR3 sequence is 15 residues long. V lost 4 bases to trimming and J lost 0 bases, with 10 bases between them. Germline assignment: CDR1 MDHEN and CDR2 SYDVKM. Here the CDR3 reads CASSYRTTSNQPQHF. The CDR3 bases are TGTGCCAGCAGTTACAGGACCACTAGCAATCAGCCCCAGCATTTT.

The chain joins TRBV28 to TRBJ2-3; D remains unclear. Germline values: CDR1 MDHEN, CDR2 SYDVKM. This CDR3 contains 15 residues. The ends were cut back, 4 bases at V and 4 bases at J, with 15 bases in the middle. The CDR3, as DNA: TGTGCCAGCAGTTCCCCCGCCCGCCAGGCAGATACGCAGTATTTT. It yields the protein CASSSPARQADTQYF.

Details on this clone: This specimen includes other DNA sequences encoding the same CDR3. This chain links TRBV28 with TRBJ1-5; TRBD1 matches 8 bases. The CDR3 has 15 residues. Germline V CDR1 and CDR2: MDHEN, SYDVKM. V dropped 1 base and J dropped 2; count of bases not matched to a gene: 1. The CDR3 nucleotides read TGTGCCAGCAGTTTATCAGGGGGCGGCAATCAGCCCCAGCATTTT. Translating gives CASSLSGGGNQPQHF.

This clone came up a few times. The rearrangement uses TRBV7-3 and TRBJ2-3; 10 bases match TRBD2. In germline, CDR1 is SGHTA, CDR2 FQGTGA. The V and J ends lost 2 bases and 2 bases, in that order; junction bases with no gene match: 4. The CDR3 consists of 16 residues. CDR3 coding DNA: TGTGCCAGCAGCTTAGGACTAGCGGAGATCACAGATACGCAGTATTTT. The encoded protein is CASSLGLAEITDTQYF.

This rearrangement joins TRBV5-6 to TRBJ2-3; 8 bases line up with TRBD1. Germline V gene sequence: CDR1 SGHDT, CDR2 YYEEEE. The CDR3 runs to 15 residues. Germline trimming cut 4 bases from V and 0 bases from J; bases unmatched to any gene: 4. The CDR3, as DNA: TGTGCCAGCAGCCAAAGGGACAGGAGCACAGATACGCAGTATTTT. Its protein product is CASSQRDRSTDTQYF. The full variable domain, rest sourced from reference TRBV5-6 and TRBJ2-3, is DAGVTQSPTHLIKTRGQQVTLRCSPKSGHDTVSWYQQALGQGPQFIFQYYEEEERQRGNFPDRFSGHQFPNYSSELNVNALLLGDSALYLCASSQRDRSTDTQYFGPGTRLTVL.

The CDR3 loop is CAWARRGGTDTQYF. The DNA of the CDR3 is TGTGCCTGGGCCCGGAGAGGCGGCACAGATACGCAGTATTTT. The chain employs TRBV30 and TRBJ2-3; D uncertain. Germline V CDR1 and CDR2: GTSNPN, SVGIG (reference sequence). The ends were cut back, 5 bases at V and 1 base at J, with 13 bases in the middle. There are 14 residues in the CDR3.

The rearrangement links TRBV30 to TRBJ2-7; D is possibly TRBD2 (5 bases). CDR1 is GTSNPN and CDR2 is SVGIG in the germline V gene (reference sequence). V shed 3 bases and J shed 3 bases, with 12 bases lying between them. CDR3 length: 13 residues. This CDR3 is CAWSRGNDYEQYF. Here the CDR3 DNA reads TGTGCCTGGAGCCGAGGGAACGACTACGAGCAGTACTTC.

The chain employs TRBV19 and TRBJ2-5, with 11 bases fitting TRBD1. CDR1 and CDR2 from the germline V gene are LNHDA and SQIVND (reference sequence). The CDR3 has 15 residues. J lost 5 bases, V lost 3 bases, and 5 bases had no gene match. The CDR3 DNA sequence: TGTGCCAGTAGTATCACCGGGACAGGGGGTGAGACCCAGTACTTC. The encoded protein is CASSITGTGGETQYF. Full variable domain (rest looked up from reference TRBV19 and TRBJ2-5): DGGITQSPKYLFRKEGQNVTLSCEQNLNHDAMYWYRQDPGQGLRLIYYSQIVNDFQKGDIAEGYSVSREKKESFPLTVTSAQKNPTAFYLCASSITGTGGETQYFGPGTRLLVL.

The chain joins TRBV2 to TRBJ2-7; 9 bases map to TRBD2. V was pared by 11 bases and J by 2 bases, with 4 bases of the junction left unmatched. The CDR3 extends over 12 amino acids. Per the germline V gene, CDR1 is SNHLY and CDR2 is FYNNEI. CDR3 nucleotides: TGTGCCGGCCGCGGGAGGGCCTACGAGCAGTACTTC. Translation: CAGRGRAYEQYF.

This chain joins TRBV10-1 and TRBJ2-1, with a possible D match to TRBD1 (6 bases). V lost 11 bases and J 1 base, leaving 15 bases between the germline ends. The germline V gene has CDR1 WNHNN and CDR2 SYGVQD (reference sequence). CDR3 size: 14 residues. CDR3 region: CAPGESRSYNEQFF. The CDR3 nucleotides read TGCGCCCCAGGGGAGTCACGGTCCTACAATGAGCAGTTCTTC.